This TCR beta chain was sequenced for a study of identical twins. In TCRdb, the 5' RACE reads were re-called with MiXCR into one record per CDR3 protein. The sample yields 150,000 or so distinct CDR3 sequences, under 4.5% seen once. Trimming left V 6 bases short and J 5 bases short, with 17 bases between. The CDR3 is 15 residues long. Germline V lookup: CDR1 ENHRY, CDR2 SYGVKD. This clonotype appeared many times. This clonotype was sampled from a man younger than 35 in good health. The gene calls are TRBV10-3 and TRBJ2-1, with D possibly TRBD1 on 6 matching bases. Material: memory T cells sorted from blood. The CDR3, as DNA: TGTGCCATCAGAGGGGGTCTGGGAATAAACAATGAGCAGTTCTTC. It encodes CAIRGGLGINNEQFF.